The next 12 T cell receptor beta chains were all read from a single sample in a study of blood T cell repertoires in COVID-19. Sequencing was performed with immunoSEQ multiplex PCR; in TCRdb, only in-frame clones are kept and a portion is missing. The data hold roughly 230,000 clones, with about 91% observed a single time. Sequencing was performed on peripheral blood. These receptors originate from a woman aged 40 to 50 who had recovered from COVID-19.

This sequence joins TRBV7-7 and TRBJ2-6; D ambiguous. Trimming pared 5 bases from V and 0 bases from J, leaving 5 bases between. This CDR3 has 14 amino acids. Germline V gene data show CDR1 as SSHAT and CDR2 as FNYEAQ (reference sequence). CDR3 DNA: TGTGCCAGCAGCCAGAACTCTGGGGCCAACGTCCTGACTTTC. It yields the protein CASSQNSGANVLTF.

As regards this clone: This specimen includes other DNA sequences encoding the same CDR3. The V call is TRBV7-3, the J call TRBJ1-1; a possible D gene is TRBD1 (5 bases). Germline V gene lookup returns CDR1 SGHTA and CDR2 FQGTGA. The CDR3 has 13 residues. V lost 5 bases to trimming and J lost 1 base, with 8 bases between them. This chain's CDR3 is CASSATGNTEAFF. In DNA form, the CDR3 reads TGTGCCAGCAGCGCAACAGGGAACACTGAAGCTTTCTTT. Supplemented by reference TRBV7-3 and TRBJ1-1, the full variable domain reads GAGVSQTPSNKVTEKGKYVELRCDPISGHTALYWYRQSLGQGPEFLIYFQGTGAADDSGLPNDRFFAVRPEGSVSTLKIQRTERGDSAVYLCASSATGNTEAFFGQGTRLTVV.

The chain employs TRBV4-1 and TRBJ2-7, with 10 positions matching TRBD1. The ends lost 4 bases at V and 2 bases at J; junction bases unmatched: 5. Germline lookup yields CDR1 MGHRA and CDR2 YSYEKL. The CDR3 covers 15 residues. In DNA form, the CDR3 reads TGCGCCAGCAGCCCGGGCGGACAGGGGGCCTACGAGCAGTACTTC. The encoded protein is CASSPGGQGAYEQYF.

The chain employs TRBV2 and TRBJ2-1, with 10 positions matching TRBD2. Trimming removed 6 bases from V and 7 bases from J; junction bases left unmatched: 3. Germline values: CDR1 SNHLY, CDR2 FYNNEI. This CDR3 region has 13 residues. CDR3 sequence reads: CASRETSGNEQFF. The CDR3 coding sequence is TGTGCCAGCAGGGAGACTAGCGGGAATGAGCAGTTCTTC.

The chain links TRBV19 to TRBJ1-2, with D maybe TRBD1 (6 bases). Germline values: CDR1 LNHDA, CDR2 SQIVND (reference sequence). The V end was cut by 2 bases, the J end by 9 bases, with 16 bases between. CDR3 length equals 14 residues. The CDR3 DNA sequence: TGTGCCAGTAGTATACAGACAGGACGGGCCCGCTACACCTTC. This translates into CASSIQTGRARYTF.

The chain is built from TRBV11-2 and TRBJ2-4, with D maybe TRBD2 (5 bases). The CDR3 spans 17 residues. V lost 5 bases and J lost 1, with 18 bases in between. Germline CDR1 and CDR2: SGHAT and FQNNGV. CDR3 coding DNA: TGTGCCAGCAGCCAAGGAGGCCTAGCTTGGGCCAAAAACATTCAGTACTTC. This codes for CASSQGGLAWAKNIQYF.

The CDR3 protein is CATQPSGGNQPQHF. The DNA of the CDR3 is TGTGCCACCCAACCGTCCGGAGGCAATCAGCCCCAGCATTTT. The gene calls are TRBV24-1 and TRBJ1-5; D uncertain. The CDR3 sequence is 14 residues long. The germline V gene encodes CDR1 KGHDR and CDR2 SFDVKD. Trimming took off 9 bases at V and 2 bases at J, with 13 bases between the two ends.

The chain is built from TRBV3-1 (or the pseudogene TRBV3-2) and TRBJ2-7; 8 bases are shared with TRBD2. The CDR3 covers 13 residues. CDR1 and CDR2 from the germline V gene are LGHDT and YNNKEL (reference sequence). J gave up 6 bases and V 4 bases, and 5 bases lay outside the gene matches. The DNA for the CDR3 is TGTGCCAGCAGCCCCTCCGGGACTAGCGAGCAGTACTTC. Translated: CASSPSGTSEQYF.

Of note for this clone: The junction departs from the called germline gene at one end, perhaps through a read error. The chain is built from TRBV11-2 and TRBJ2-6, with 8 nucleotides matching TRBD1. This CDR3 is 15 amino acids long. Germline lookup yields CDR1 SGHAT and CDR2 FQNNGV. CDR3 in amino acids: CASSLEGRGQNVLTF. CDR3 DNA sequence: TGTGCCAGCAGCCTAGAGGGCAGGGGGCAAAACGTCCTGACTTTC.

The chain recombines TRBV7-9 with TRBJ2-1, with D hard to call. Germline V CDR1 and CDR2: SEHNR, FQNEAQ (reference sequence). V was pared by 6 bases and J by 0 bases, with 15 bases between. This CDR3 contains 16 residues. CDR3 protein: CASRPPTRLSYNEQFF. The CDR3 region has the DNA TGTGCCAGCAGACCTCCAACTCGTCTCTCCTACAATGAGCAGTTCTTC.

The chain joins TRBV5-1 to TRBJ1-1; 8 bases match TRBD1. Per germline, CDR1 SGHRS and CDR2 YFSETQ. J lost 10 bases, V lost 0 bases, and 5 bases had no gene match. This CDR3 comprises 13 residues. This CDR3 is CASSLEQGAGAFF. Written as DNA, the CDR3 is TGCGCCAGCAGCTTGGAGCAGGGGGCTGGAGCTTTCTTT.

This sequence joins TRBV18 and TRBJ1-2; a weak D match, TRBD1 (5 bases). The ends were cut back, 3 bases at V and 2 bases at J, with 10 bases in the middle. CDR3 length: 14 amino acids. From germline, CDR1 is KGHSH and CDR2 LQKENI. The CDR3 loop is CASSPPGVNYGYTF. DNA for the CDR3: TGTGCCAGCTCACCTCCGGGGGTCAACTATGGCTACACCTTC.